This TCR beta chain was recovered during a study of monozygotic twins with inflammatory bowel disease. Each TCR library used about 3,500 ng of total RNA. TCRdb reprocessed the 5' RACE reads, with one entry per CDR3 protein and no DNA. The repertoire shows around 380,000 distinct CDR3 sequences; the top ten hold about 2.3%. CDR3 length: 19 residues. Germline-derived CDR1 and CDR2 are LGHDT and YNNKEL (reference sequence). This chain connects TRBV3-1 to TRBJ2-3; TCRdb proposes TRBD2, but this gene call is untestable without DNA. This TCR was recovered from a human donor with ulcerative colitis or Crohn's disease, or a healthy co-twin of an affected twin (not recorded which). The sequencing sample was made of blood. The CDR3 protein is CASSLSGLARPSRTDTQYF.